This TCR beta chain was identified in a study of human T cells and chemical hapten exposure. As the library was built, unique molecular identifiers were attached to individual cDNA molecules. TCRdb processed the reads anew with MiXCR; each CDR3 protein has one entry. The data show about 120,000 distinct CDR3 sequences, with around 8.5% seen just once and 1.2% to 1.5% held by the top ten. This clonotype occurred a few times. The authors' total RNA extraction used unfractionated whole blood. Trimming took off 3 bases at V and 0 bases at J, with 14 bases between the two ends. The CDR3 length is 16 residues.

This TCR derives from a human donor in good health. Some clones in this sample may be carry-over from other donors' samples. The chain uses TRBV12-3 or TRBV12-4 and TRBJ1-2; tentatively, D is TRBD1 (5 bases). Sequencing was carried out using whole blood. The CDR3 spells CASSLGFGATNYGYTF. As DNA, the CDR3 is TGTGCCAGCAGTTTGGGTTTTGGGGCCACTAACTATGGCTACACCTTC.